This paragraph reports one TCR beta chain. No antigen is known for it. With iRepertoire HTBI primers and Arm-PCR of CDR3 regions, TCR beta libraries were built. Via MiXCR, TCRdb re-called the multiplex PCR reads, giving one row per CDR3 protein. The sample comprises 680,000 or so distinct CDR3 sequences, roughly 15% of which are singletons, and under 20% rests with the top ten. The CDR3 covers 13 residues. From germline, CDR1 is GTSNPN and CDR2 SVGIG (reference sequence). The V gene lost 2 bases and the J gene lost 5 bases, with 12 bases spanning the gap. This sample stems from a study of regulatory T cells in long-lasting Graves disease. Study results and caveats: The researchers studied only peripheral blood, not thyroid tissue.

Time point meaning: newly diagnosed GD, antithyroid drugs for less than 3 months. Making the TCR library involved RNA that had been extracted from PBMCs. One endocrinology department in Xi'an, China, was where patients came from. This sample also appeared in a second study, on T cells in Graves' hyperthyroidism and ophthalmopathy. That work contributes: Most thyroid clonotypes with frequency above 0.001 were detected in blood.

The chain is built from TRBV30 and TRBJ1-2; D remains ambiguous. The material sequenced was peripheral blood mononuclear cells (PBMCs), taken at new diagnosis, from a patient treated with antithyroid drugs. The sequence came from a woman aged 25 to 39 with Graves disease. CDR3 bases: TGTGCCTGGAGTTACGGAACGGCTTATGGCTACACCTTC. This codes for CAWSYGTAYGYTF. Using reference TRBV30 and TRBJ1-2 for the parts outside the CDR3, the full variable domain is SQTIHQWPATLVQPVGSPLSLECTVEGTSNPNLYWYRQAAGRGLQLLFYSVGIGQISSEVPQNLSASRPQDRQFILSSKKLLLSDSGFYLCAWSYGTAYGYTFGSGTRLTVV.